This is a list of T cell receptor beta chains from one sample in a study of T cell repertoires in cytomegalovirus infection. TCRdb passed the reads through MiXCR, listing each CDR3 protein once. The profile shows 550,000 to 850,000 distinct CDR3 sequences, roughly 33% of them singletons. No antigen has been assigned to these receptors. This sample comprised cultured PBMCs, obtained from culture after CMV antigen stimulation. These receptor sequences come from a human donor in good health (CMV status not recorded). Some clones in this sample may be carry-over from other donors' samples. CDR3s include the opening cysteine and the closing phenylalanine or tryptophan. Each record gives: D gene, clone size, J gene, V gene, CDR3 DNA, CDR3 protein. The D gene is left open where the match is weak. The listing skips clone size in some rows; elsewhere it reads once, few, many or a size class.

TRBD2 | few | TRBJ2-7 | TRBV11-2 | TGTGCCAGCAGCTCCGATAGCGGGAGAGCTTACGAGCAGTACTTC | CASSSDSGRAYEQYF
TRBD1 | few | TRBJ1-2 | TRBV28 | TGTGCCAGCAGACCGAGCGGACAGGGTGTTGGCTACACCTTC | CASRPSGQGVGYTF
TRBD2 | - | TRBJ2-1 | TRBV7-8 | TGTGCCAGCAGTACTAGCGGGAGCTGGGATGAGCAGTTCTTC | CASSTSGSWDEQFF
TRBD1 | few | TRBJ1-6 | TRBV6-1 | TGTGCCAGCACCATTTTTAGGGGGCAAAATTCACCCCTCCACTTT | CASTIFRGQNSPLHF
- | many | TRBJ2-3 | TRBV7-2 | TGTGCCAGCAGCTTAAGGTCAAGCACAGATACGCAGTATTTT | CASSLRSSTDTQYF
- | - | TRBJ2-5 | TRBV11-2 | TGTGCCAGCAGCCAAAAGTCAGAGACCCAGTACTTC | CASSQKSETQYF
TRBD2 | - | TRBJ2-7 | TRBV24-1 | TGTGCCACCAGTGATTACCGAGGCGCTAGCGGCAGGACCTACGAGCAGTACTTC | CATSDYRGASGRTYEQYF
- | once | TRBJ2-7 | TRBV20-1 | TGCAGTGCTGGCCCGGGACCTCGTCGGCAGTACTTC | CSAGPGPRRQYF
- | - | TRBJ2-3 | TRBV4-1 | TGCGCCAGCAGCCAAGTCGTCGGGTCCAACACAGATACGCAGTATTTT | CASSQVVGSNTDTQYF
TRBD1 | once | TRBJ2-2 | TRBV29-1 | TGCAGCGCGGCCGGGACAGGGGGCGCCGGGGACACCGGGGAGCTGTTTTTT | CSAAGTGGAGDTGELFF
TRBD2 | few | TRBJ2-7 | TRBV7-2 | TGTGCCAGCAGCCCAGAGGGACTAGCGGGAGGCGAGCAGTACTTC | CASSPEGLAGGEQYF
TRBD2 | few | TRBJ2-2 | TRBV11-2 | TGTGCCAGCAGATCAAGCGGGGGGGCAAACACCGGGGAGCTGTTTTTT | CASRSSGGANTGELFF
- | - | TRBJ1-2 | TRBV7-2 | TGTGCCAGCAGCTTAGCACTACAGGTATACGGCTACACCTTC | CASSLALQVYGYTF
TRBD2 | - | TRBJ2-3 | TRBV7-2 | TGTGCCAGCAGTCTGGTCGGCGGGGGGGCCGGAGATACGCAGTATTTT | CASSLVGGGAGDTQYF
- | - | TRBJ2-2 | TRBV6-2/TRBV6-3 | TGTGCCAGCAGGACGGGGGCAGGATACAACACCGGGGAGCTGTTTTTT | CASRTGAGYNTGELFF
- | few | TRBJ2-7 | TRBV12-3/TRBV12-4 | TGTGCCAGCAGACCCTCCGGAGTCTACGAGCAGTACTTC | CASRPSGVYEQYF
TRBD1 | - | TRBJ1-3 | TRBV10-3 | TGTGCCATTAACAGGGGTCGTGGAAACACCATATATTTT | CAINRGRGNTIYF
- | few | TRBJ1-6 | TRBV6-1 | TGTGCCAGCAGTGAACTCAGGGCTAATTCACCCCTCCACTTT | CASSELRANSPLHF
- | many | TRBJ1-1 | TRBV7-2 | TGTGCCAGCAGCTTTGACGCGAACACTGAAGCTTTCTTT | CASSFDANTEAFF
TRBD1 | - | TRBJ1-5 | TRBV4-3 | TGCGCCAGCAGCCAATTTACCGGGACAGGCAATCAGCCCCAGCATTTT | CASSQFTGTGNQPQHF
TRBD1 | few | TRBJ1-3 | TRBV7-6 | TGTGCCAGCCGCCCCGCCCCGGGACAGGGGGCTGGAAACACCATATATTTT | CASRPAPGQGAGNTIYF
TRBD1 | few | TRBJ1-4 | TRBV7-9 | TGTGCCAGCAGCCCCGGACAGGGCAGGGGGAATGAAAAACTGTTTTTT | CASSPGQGRGNEKLFF
- | many | TRBJ1-1 | TRBV12-3/TRBV12-4 | TGTGCCAGCAGTTATCCGAACACTGAAGCTTTCTTT | CASSYPNTEAFF
TRBD1 | - | TRBJ1-4 | TRBV6-1 | TGTGCCAGCAGTGAAGCCCGTACCGGGACAGGGTTTGAAAAACTGTTTTTT | CASSEARTGTGFEKLFF
TRBD1 | - | TRBJ2-7 | TRBV7-4 | TGTGCCAGCAGCTTAGGTGCGGGACAGGGGCGTCGTGAGCAGTACTTC | CASSLGAGQGRREQYF
TRBD2 | - | TRBJ2-7 | TRBV2 | TGTGCCAGCAGTATCGGACTAGCGGGAGCTAGGGAGCAGTACTTC | CASSIGLAGAREQYF
TRBD1 | - | TRBJ1-1 | TRBV14 | TGTGCCAGCAGCCAGGGGACAGTTAACACTGAAGCTTTCTTT | CASSQGTVNTEAFF
TRBD1 | - | TRBJ1-2 | TRBV29-1 | TGCAGCGTTGACCGGGACAGAGGATTCCTTGGCTACACCTTC | CSVDRDRGFLGYTF
- | - | TRBJ1-5 | TRBV20-1 | TGCAGTGCCCTAGAGCTCCGGGCCCAGCATTTT | CSALELRAQHF
- | many | TRBJ2-7 | TRBV7-6 | TGTGCCAGCAGCCAGGCCGCCGGCTACTACGAGCAGTACTTC | CASSQAAGYYEQYF